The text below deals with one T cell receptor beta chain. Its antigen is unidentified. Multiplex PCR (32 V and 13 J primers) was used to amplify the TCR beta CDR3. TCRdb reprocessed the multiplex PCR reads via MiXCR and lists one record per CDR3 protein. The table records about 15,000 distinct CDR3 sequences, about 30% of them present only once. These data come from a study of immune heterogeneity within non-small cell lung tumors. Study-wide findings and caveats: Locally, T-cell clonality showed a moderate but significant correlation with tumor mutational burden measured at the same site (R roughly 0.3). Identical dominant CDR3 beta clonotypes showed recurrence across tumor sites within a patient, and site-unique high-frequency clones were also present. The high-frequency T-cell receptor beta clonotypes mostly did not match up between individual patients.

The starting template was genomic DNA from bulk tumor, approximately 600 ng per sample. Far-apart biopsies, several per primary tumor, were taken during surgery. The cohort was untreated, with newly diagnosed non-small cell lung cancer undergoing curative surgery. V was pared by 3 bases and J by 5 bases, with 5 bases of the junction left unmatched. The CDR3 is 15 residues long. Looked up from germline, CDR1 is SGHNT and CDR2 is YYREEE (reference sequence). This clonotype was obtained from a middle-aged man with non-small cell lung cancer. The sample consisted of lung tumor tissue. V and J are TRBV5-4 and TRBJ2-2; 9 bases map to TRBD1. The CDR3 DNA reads TGTGCCAGCAGCTCGGGACAGGGCATGACCGGGGAGCTGTTTTTT. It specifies CASSSGQGMTGELFF.